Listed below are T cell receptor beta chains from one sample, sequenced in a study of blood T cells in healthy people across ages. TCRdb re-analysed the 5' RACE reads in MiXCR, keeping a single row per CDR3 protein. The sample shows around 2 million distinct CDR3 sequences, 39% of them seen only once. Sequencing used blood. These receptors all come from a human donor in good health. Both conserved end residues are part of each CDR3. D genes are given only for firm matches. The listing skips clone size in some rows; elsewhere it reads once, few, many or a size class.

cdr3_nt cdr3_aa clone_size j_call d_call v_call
TGTGCCAGCAGCTCTAGACAGGCTGTGGGCGAGCAGTACTTC CASSSRQAVGEQYF few TRBJ2-7 NA TRBV7-9
TGTGCCAACGAACGGGGGGACAATGAGCAGTTCTTC CANERGDNEQFF NA TRBJ2-1 TRBD2 TRBV12-3/TRBV12-4
TGTGCCAGCAGCTTCGGACTAGCGGGGGTGAGAGATACGCAGTATTTT CASSFGLAGVRDTQYF NA TRBJ2-3 TRBD2 TRBV11-2
TGTGCCAGCAGCTTATTTGCGGCTCGTAGCACAGATACGCAGTATTTT CASSLFAARSTDTQYF NA TRBJ2-3 NA TRBV7-2
TGCAGTGCTAGACGGGGGGGCTCCTACAATGAGCAGTTCTTC CSARRGGSYNEQFF many TRBJ2-1 TRBD2 TRBV20-1
TGCGCCAGCAGCCAAGATGAAGATGGCTACACCTTC CASSQDEDGYTF once TRBJ1-2 NA TRBV4-1
TGCAGCGTTGAAGATTATAGGATGAACACTGAAGCTTTCTTT CSVEDYRMNTEAFF NA TRBJ1-1 NA TRBV29-1
TGTGCCAGCAGTTACTTGGGGGCCGCCTACAATGAGCAGTTCTTC CASSYLGAAYNEQFF NA TRBJ2-1 NA TRBV6-5
TGTGCCACCAGTGATAACACTGGCTACACCTTC CATSDNTGYTF NA TRBJ1-2 NA TRBV24-1
TGCAGCGTTGGGGACGGGACAGCTTACAATGGGCAGTTCTTC CSVGDGTAYNGQFF few TRBJ2-1 TRBD1 TRBV29-1
TGTGCCACCAGCAGAGATTATTTCGGGCAGCCCCAGCATTTT CATSRDYFGQPQHF NA TRBJ1-5 NA TRBV15
TGTGCCAGCAGCCTACTGAGGCTAGCGCCAGATACGCAGTATTTT CASSLLRLAPDTQYF NA TRBJ2-3 NA TRBV7-2
TGTGCCAGCAGTAAAGAGTGGACAGGGATCTCCTACGAGCAGTACTTC CASSKEWTGISYEQYF NA TRBJ2-7 TRBD1 TRBV6-1
TGTGCCAGCAGCCAACCGCGGACGGCAGATACGCAGTATTTT CASSQPRTADTQYF NA TRBJ2-3 NA TRBV3-1
TGTGCCAGCAGTAGGGGTTCGAGGGATAGCACAGATACGCAGTATTTT CASSRGSRDSTDTQYF few TRBJ2-3 NA TRBV6-5
TGTGCCAGCAGCAAAAAACCACCGGGACTAGCGGGGTACAATGAGCAGTTCTTC CASSKKPPGLAGYNEQFF few TRBJ2-1 NA TRBV21-1
TGTGCCACCAGCGGGGCTAGCGGGGGGGCACCATCAGATACGCAGTATTTT CATSGASGGAPSDTQYF few TRBJ2-3 TRBD2 TRBV24-1
TGTGCCGGTAGACTAGCGGGGGTTAATGAGCAGTTCTTC CAGRLAGVNEQFF NA TRBJ2-1 TRBD2 TRBV28
TGTGCCAGCAGCTTAGTTCAGGGGAGTATTAGGTACGAGCAGTACTTC CASSLVQGSIRYEQYF few TRBJ2-7 NA TRBV7-2
TGTGCCATCAGTGAGTCCCTACTGGCGGGGTCGGGCGAGCAGTACTTC CAISESLLAGSGEQYF once TRBJ2-7 NA TRBV10-3
TGTGCCAGCAGCTTAGGATTGGCTAGCGGGGTGTACGAGCAGTACTTC CASSLGLASGVYEQYF few TRBJ2-7 TRBD2 TRBV7-6
TGCAGGGCACAGAGCTCCTACGAGCAGTACTTC CRAQSSYEQYF NA TRBJ2-7 NA TRBV20-1
TGTGCCAGCTTGCCGGGGACGAGAGAGACCCAGTACTTC CASLPGTRETQYF few TRBJ2-5 NA TRBV12-3/TRBV12-4
TGTGCCACCAGCAGAGATTCCGGGACAGGGGGCTCCTACAATGAGCAGTTCTTC CATSRDSGTGGSYNEQFF NA TRBJ2-1 TRBD1 TRBV15
TGTGCCAGCATACCTAGCGGGGGGGAAAACACCGGGGAGCTGTTTTTT CASIPSGGENTGELFF NA TRBJ2-2 TRBD2 TRBV6-5
TGTGCCAGCAGCTTAAAAACAGGGTACAATTCACCCCTCCACTTT CASSLKTGYNSPLHF NA TRBJ1-6 NA TRBV7-2
TGTGCTAGTGGTTTGGATGACGTTGCTGCCGATACGCAGTATTTT CASGLDDVAADTQYF few TRBJ2-3 NA TRBV12-5
TGTGCCAGCAGTTTGAGGGATTCTCGAACTAATGAAAAACTGTTTTTT CASSLRDSRTNEKLFF few TRBJ1-4 NA TRBV12-3/TRBV12-4
TGTGCCAGCAGCTCAGGACTAGCCGGGGGAGGTGAGCAGTTCTTC CASSSGLAGGGEQFF NA TRBJ2-1 TRBD2 TRBV11-3
TGTGCCAGCAGTGTTCGACAGAACTATGGCTACACCTTC CASSVRQNYGYTF many TRBJ1-2 NA TRBV2
TGTGCCAGCTCCCGGCAGTTCCTCACAGATACGCAGTATTTT CASSRQFLTDTQYF NA TRBJ2-3 NA TRBV28
TGTGCCTTAGCCCCGATCACCTTCTCCTACGAGCAGTACTTC CALAPITFSYEQYF few TRBJ2-7 NA TRBV7-9
TGCAGTGCTGTGGGCAGAGATAGCAGGAATCAGCCCCAGCATTTT CSAVGRDSRNQPQHF NA TRBJ1-5 NA TRBV20-1
TGTGCCAGCAGCAAGGAACGGAACCATGTAGTCCCCTTCTATGGCTACACCTTC CASSKERNHVVPFYGYTF few TRBJ1-2 NA TRBV21-1
TGTGCCAGCAGCGTAGAGGGAACGGGGAGCATTCAGTACTTC CASSVEGTGSIQYF NA TRBJ2-4 NA TRBV9